This is a list of T cell receptor beta chains from one sample in a study of regulatory T cells in long-lasting Graves disease. A single record per CDR3 protein comes from TCRdb applying MiXCR to the multiplex PCR reads. The table has about 540,000 distinct CDR3 sequences, roughly 14% seen once. These data are also associated with another study on T cells in Graves' hyperthyroidism and ophthalmopathy.

Source: peripheral blood mononuclear cells (PBMCs), taken at new diagnosis, from a patient treated with antithyroid drugs. These receptors were taken from a man in his thirties or forties with Graves disease. Each CDR3 is given with its conserved first and last residue. D genes are given only for firm matches. Clone size, where shown, is once, few, many, or a class for clones that have expanded.

CASRSGGGNTGELFF | TGTGCCAGTCGAAGCGGAGGAGGTAACACCGGGGAGCTGTTTTTT | TRBJ2-2 | NA | many | TRBV7-2
CSARSASGYNEQFF | TGCAGTGCTAGATCGGCTAGCGGATACAATGAGCAGTTCTTC | TRBJ2-1 | TRBD2 | many | TRBV20-1
CASSARTGNTDTQYF | TGTGCCAGCAGCGCCAGGACAGGAAACACAGATACGCAGTATTTT | TRBJ2-3 | TRBD1 | few | TRBV7-9
CASSQQVYEQYF | TGTGCCAGCAGTCAGCAAGTTTACGAGCAGTACTTC | TRBJ2-7 | NA | many | TRBV12-3/TRBV12-4
CASSSNLGSSYEQYF | TGTGCCAGCAGTTCCAACTTGGGAAGCTCCTACGAGCAGTACTTC | TRBJ2-7 | NA | many | TRBV6-5
CATSDPRADTEAFF | TGTGCCACCAGTGATCCCCGAGCGGACACTGAAGCTTTCTTT | TRBJ1-1 | NA | many | TRBV24-1
CASPPGGAIEQFF | TGTGCCAGTCCCCCAGGGGGGGCGATTGAGCAGTTCTTC | TRBJ2-1 | NA | many | TRBV28
CASTPLGASDTQYF | TGTGCCAGCACCCCCCTTGGAGCGTCAGATACGCAGTATTTT | TRBJ2-3 | NA | many | TRBV27
CASSYIATNTGELFF | TGTGCCAGCAGTTACATCGCAACGAACACCGGGGAGCTGTTTTTT | TRBJ2-2 | NA | few | TRBV6-5
CASSQVARNTEAFF | TGTGCCAGCAGCCAAGTCGCCAGAAACACTGAAGCTTTCTTT | TRBJ1-1 | NA | many | TRBV3-1
CSARGPSGHTGELFF | TGCAGTGCTAGAGGGCCTAGCGGGCACACCGGGGAGCTGTTTTTT | TRBJ2-2 | TRBD2 | NA | TRBV20-1
CSAAGPPEYEQYF | TGCAGCGCGGCAGGGCCCCCGGAGTACGAGCAGTACTTC | TRBJ2-7 | NA | many | TRBV29-1
CATSRDKASGSKETQYF | TGTGCCACCAGCAGAGATAAAGCTAGCGGGAGTAAGGAGACCCAGTACTTC | TRBJ2-5 | TRBD2 | many | TRBV15
CASSQEGLAGAYEQYF | TGTGCCAGCAGCCAAGAGGGACTAGCGGGGGCCTACGAGCAGTACTTC | TRBJ2-7 | TRBD2 | many | TRBV3-1
CSARVPRRYNEQFF | TGCAGTGCTAGAGTGCCCCGACGCTACAATGAGCAGTTCTTC | TRBJ2-1 | NA | many | TRBV20-1
CAWSGFGTGYEQYF | TGTGCCTGGAGTGGATTTGGGACCGGCTACGAGCAGTACTTC | TRBJ2-7 | NA | NA | TRBV30
CASSSGQGWMQPQHF | TGTGCCAGCAGTTCCGGACAGGGGTGGATGCAGCCCCAGCATTTT | TRBJ1-5 | TRBD1 | many | TRBV12-3/TRBV12-4
CASSLQWKFAYEQYF | TGTGCCAGCAGCTTACAGTGGAAGTTTGCCTACGAGCAGTACTTC | TRBJ2-7 | NA | few | TRBV7-7
CASSPPPSGLSSYEQYF | TGTGCCAGCTCACCACCCCCCTCGGGACTTAGCTCCTACGAGCAGTACTTC | TRBJ2-7 | NA | few | TRBV18
CASSTDRVRTEAFF | TGTGCCAGTAGTACAGACAGGGTGAGGACTGAAGCTTTCTTT | TRBJ1-1 | TRBD1 | many | TRBV19
CASSPLTAETSTDTQYF | TGTGCCAGCTCACCACTCACAGCGGAGACTAGCACAGATACGCAGTATTTT | TRBJ2-3 | NA | NA | TRBV18
CASSEDGENIQYF | TGTGCCAGCAGTGAAGATGGAGAAAACATTCAGTACTTC | TRBJ2-4 | NA | many | TRBV2
CASSLDPPYEQYF | TGTGCCAGCAGCTTAGACCCCCCCTACGAGCAGTACTTC | TRBJ2-7 | NA | many | TRBV11-2
CASSLYPVSPTVNTEAFF | TGTGCCAGCAGTTTATACCCTGTAAGCCCCACAGTGAACACTGAAGCTTTCTTT | TRBJ1-1 | NA | many | TRBV27
CSAGGQGFEQYF | TGCAGTGCAGGGGGACAGGGGTTCGAGCAGTACTTC | TRBJ2-7 | TRBD1 | NA | TRBV20-1
CASSRWGQGRGNTIYF | TGTGCCAGCAGCAGATGGGGACAGGGAAGGGGAAACACCATATATTTT | TRBJ1-3 | TRBD1 | many | TRBV7-2
CAIRDSSYNSPLHF | TGTGCCATCAGGGACAGCTCCTATAATTCACCCCTCCACTTT | TRBJ1-6 | NA | many | TRBV10-3
CSASAGGWETQYF | TGCAGTGCAAGCGCAGGGGGGTGGGAGACCCAGTACTTC | TRBJ2-5 | NA | many | TRBV20-1
CSARGTSASYEQYF | TGCAGTGCTAGAGGTACTAGCGCCTCCTACGAGCAGTACTTC | TRBJ2-7 | TRBD2 | NA | TRBV20-1
CASSHASTGNTEAFF | TGTGCCAGCAGCCATGCCTCTACAGGGAACACTGAAGCTTTCTTT | TRBJ1-1 | NA | many | TRBV7-9
CASSLFGDTQYF | TGTGCCAGCAGTTTATTTGGAGATACGCAGTATTTT | TRBJ2-3 | NA | many | TRBV12-3/TRBV12-4
CASSEYGGTGGGETQYF | TGTGCCAGCAGTGAATACGGCGGGACAGGGGGTGGAGAGACCCAGTACTTC | TRBJ2-5 | TRBD1 | many | TRBV28
CASSEGTGSGNTIYF | TGTGCCAGCAGTGAAGGGACAGGGTCTGGAAACACCATATATTTT | TRBJ1-3 | TRBD1 | many | TRBV2
CASSLAFRDPRGYTF | TGTGCCAGCAGCTTAGCCTTCCGGGACCCTCGTGGCTACACCTTC | TRBJ1-2 | NA | NA | TRBV7-9
CASRPGGTTQAYEQYF | TGTGCCAGCAGGCCAGGCGGGACTACCCAAGCCTACGAGCAGTACTTC | TRBJ2-7 | TRBD2 | few | TRBV3-1
CASSLAGIIYGYTF | TGTGCCAGCAGCTTGGCAGGGATCATCTATGGCTACACCTTC | TRBJ1-2 | NA | many | TRBV7-8
CASSGGEGLTDTQYF | TGTGCCAGCAGCGGTGGGGAGGGGCTGACAGATACGCAGTATTTT | TRBJ2-3 | TRBD2 | many | TRBV9
CASSLWTASTDTQYF | TGTGCCAGCAGTTTATGGACAGCAAGCACAGATACGCAGTATTTT | TRBJ2-3 | NA | many | TRBV12-3/TRBV12-4
CSAREGGFSTPLDEQFF | TGCAGTGCTAGAGAGGGAGGGTTTAGTACCCCCCTTGATGAGCAGTTCTTC | TRBJ2-1 | TRBD2 | few | TRBV20-1
CASSQDSSSSYNEQFF | TGCGCCAGCAGCCAAGATTCGAGTAGCTCCTACAATGAGCAGTTCTTC | TRBJ2-1 | NA | NA | TRBV4-1
CASSKGQGTGQPQHF | TGTGCCAGCAGCAAGGGACAGGGAACCGGTCAGCCCCAGCATTTT | TRBJ1-5 | TRBD1 | many | TRBV7-8
CSAQRGTGAGTEAFF | TGCAGCGCCCAAAGAGGGACAGGGGCTGGAACTGAAGCTTTCTTT | TRBJ1-1 | TRBD1 | many | TRBV29-1
CASRPRWQPGAETQYF | TGTGCCAGCAGGCCTCGGTGGCAGCCAGGGGCAGAGACCCAGTACTTC | TRBJ2-5 | NA | NA | TRBV6-2/TRBV6-3
CSARGAGMGTDTQYF | TGCAGTGCTAGAGGGGCGGGAATGGGTACAGATACGCAGTATTTT | TRBJ2-3 | NA | many | TRBV20-1
CASSVVREPERERSYNEQFF | TGTGCCAGCAGCGTTGTAAGGGAACCAGAGCGGGAGCGTTCTTACAATGAGCAGTTCTTC | TRBJ2-1 | TRBD2 | few | TRBV9
CATSRDPYNEQFF | TGTGCCACCAGCAGAGATCCCTATAATGAGCAGTTCTTC | TRBJ2-1 | NA | many | TRBV15
CASNRRGILGTDTQYF | TGTGCCAGCAACCGAAGGGGGATTCTTGGCACAGATACGCAGTATTTT | TRBJ2-3 | NA | few | TRBV27
CASSGLRQGGLDTQYF | TGTGCCAGCAGCGGACTCAGACAGGGAGGGTTAGATACGCAGTATTTT | TRBJ2-3 | NA | few | TRBV9
CASSLTPQVPYEQYF | TGTGCCAGCAGTTTAACTCCGCAGGTCCCCTACGAGCAGTACTTC | TRBJ2-7 | NA | many | TRBV28
CASSFQAGEQFF | TGTGCCAGCAGCTTTCAGGCAGGGGAGCAGTTCTTC | TRBJ2-1 | NA | many | TRBV7-2
CASSLAQTGRPDTQYF | TGCGCCAGCAGCTTGGCCCAGACAGGGCGACCAGATACGCAGTATTTT | TRBJ2-3 | TRBD1 | many | TRBV5-1
CALRATSGRRTGELFF | TGTGCCCTCAGGGCGACTAGCGGGAGAAGAACCGGGGAGCTGTTTTTT | TRBJ2-2 | TRBD2 | NA | TRBV10-3
CSVGQVAKNIQYF | TGCAGCGTTGGCCAGGTAGCCAAAAACATTCAGTACTTC | TRBJ2-4 | NA | NA | TRBV29-1